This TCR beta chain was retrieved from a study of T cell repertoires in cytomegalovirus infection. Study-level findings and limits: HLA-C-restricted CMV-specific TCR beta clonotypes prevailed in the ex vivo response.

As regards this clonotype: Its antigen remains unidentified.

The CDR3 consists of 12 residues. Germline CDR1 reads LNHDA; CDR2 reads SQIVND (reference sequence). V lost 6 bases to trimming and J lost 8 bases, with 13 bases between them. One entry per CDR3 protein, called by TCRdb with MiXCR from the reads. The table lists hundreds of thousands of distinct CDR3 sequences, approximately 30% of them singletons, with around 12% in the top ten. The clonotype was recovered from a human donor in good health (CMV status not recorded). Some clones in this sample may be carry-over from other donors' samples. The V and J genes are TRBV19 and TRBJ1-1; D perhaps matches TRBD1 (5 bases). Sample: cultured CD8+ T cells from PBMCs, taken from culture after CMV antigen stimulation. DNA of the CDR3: TGTGCCAGTAGGGGGGGTCATTTAGAAGCTTTCTTT. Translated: CASRGGHLEAFF.